Below, one T cell receptor (beta chain) is given with its context. What it binds is not known. Described time point: week 5, during vaccination. Topical imiquimod accompanied each vaccine dose, which consisted of 300 ug of mutant IDH1 20-mer peptide. TCRdb's copy holds only in-frame clones and misses some; the assay was immunoSEQ multiplex PCR. The sample lists around 40,000 clones, 80% to 90% seen once, with approximately 1.7% in the top ten. The CDR3 covers 11 residues. V lost 3 bases and J lost 3, with 6 bases in between. Germline CDR1 reads SQVTM; CDR2 reads ANQGSEA. These data come from a study of a mutant IDH1 vaccine in newly diagnosed glioma. Study-level findings and limits: Most patients, 85% to 95%, showed vaccine-induced immune responses.

This clonotype was sampled from a middle-aged man with glioma. The chain links TRBV29-1 to TRBJ2-7; unclear D gene. Sequenced material: PBMCs, taken from a glioma patient whose treatment included an IDH1 peptide vaccine. The CDR3 loop reads CSVEEFYEQYF. CDR3 bases: TGCAGCGTTGAGGAGTTCTACGAGCAGTACTTC.